This T cell receptor beta chain emerged from a study of shared clonotypes between healthy human individuals. The germline V gene has CDR1 MDHEN and CDR2 SYDVKM. The CDR3 is 14 amino acids. Trimming stripped 5 bases from V and 4 bases from J, with 11 bases between. Sequenced by immunoSEQ multiplex PCR; TCRdb stores in-frame clones only, minus some. The sample comprises about 1.1 million clones, roughly 74% of which are singletons, and around 0.61% rests with the top ten. The source of this sequence is a man aged 18 to 29 in good health. Some clones in this sample may be carry-over from other donors' samples. Sequenced input: memory CD4+ T cells from PBMCs. The subset here: CD45RA-negative fraction. The gene calls are TRBV28 and TRBJ2-2, with TRBD2 as a possible D gene (5 bases). The CDR3 nucleotides read TGTGCCAGCAGTACTCCACTAGTCACCGGGGAGCTGTTTTTT. Protein product: CASSTPLVTGELFF.